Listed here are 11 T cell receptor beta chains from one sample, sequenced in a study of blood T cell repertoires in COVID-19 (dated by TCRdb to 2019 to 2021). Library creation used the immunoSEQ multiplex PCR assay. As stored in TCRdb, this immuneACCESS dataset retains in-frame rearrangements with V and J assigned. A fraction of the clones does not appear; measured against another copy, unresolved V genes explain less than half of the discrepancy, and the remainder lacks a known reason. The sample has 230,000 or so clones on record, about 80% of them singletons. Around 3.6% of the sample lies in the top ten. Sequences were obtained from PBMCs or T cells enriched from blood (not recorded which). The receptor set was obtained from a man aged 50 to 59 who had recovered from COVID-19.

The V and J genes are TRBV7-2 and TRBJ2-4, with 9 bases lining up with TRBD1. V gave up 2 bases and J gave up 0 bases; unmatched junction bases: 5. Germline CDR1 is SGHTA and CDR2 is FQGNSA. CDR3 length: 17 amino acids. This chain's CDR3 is CASSLIPGQGAKNIQYF. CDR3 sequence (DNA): TGTGCCAGCAGCTTAATTCCGGGACAGGGAGCCAAAAACATTCAGTACTTC.

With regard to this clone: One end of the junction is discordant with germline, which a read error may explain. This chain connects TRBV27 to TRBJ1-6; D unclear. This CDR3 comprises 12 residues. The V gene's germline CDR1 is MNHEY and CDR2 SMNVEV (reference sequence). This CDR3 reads CASSSYNSPLHF. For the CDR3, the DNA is TGTGCCAGCAGTTCCTACAATTCACCCCTCCACTTT.

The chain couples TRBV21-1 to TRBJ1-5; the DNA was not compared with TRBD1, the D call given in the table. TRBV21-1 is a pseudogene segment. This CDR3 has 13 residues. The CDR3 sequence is CASSKGDRAPQHF. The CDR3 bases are TGTGCCAGCAGCAAAGGGGACAGGGCGCCCCAGCATTTT.

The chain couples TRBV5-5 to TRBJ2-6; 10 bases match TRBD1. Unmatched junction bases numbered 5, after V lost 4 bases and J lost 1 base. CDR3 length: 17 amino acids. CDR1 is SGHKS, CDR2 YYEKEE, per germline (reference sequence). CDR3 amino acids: CASSPGTGVSGANVLTF. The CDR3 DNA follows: TGTGCCAGCAGCCCCGGGACAGGGGTATCTGGGGCCAACGTCCTGACTTTC. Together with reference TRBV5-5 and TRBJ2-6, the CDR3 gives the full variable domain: DAGVTQSPTHLIKTRGQQVTLRCSPISGHKSVSWYQQVLGQGPQFIFQYYEKEERGRGNFPDRFSARQFPNYSSELNVNALLLGDSALYLCASSPGTGVSGANVLTFGAGSRLTVL.

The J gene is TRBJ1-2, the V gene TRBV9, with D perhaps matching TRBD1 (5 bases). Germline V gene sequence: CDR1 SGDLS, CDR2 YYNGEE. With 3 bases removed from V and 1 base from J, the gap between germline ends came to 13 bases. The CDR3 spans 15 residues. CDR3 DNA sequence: TGTGCCAGCAGCGCCCCGCAGGGAAATAACTATGGCTACACCTTC. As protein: CASSAPQGNNYGYTF.

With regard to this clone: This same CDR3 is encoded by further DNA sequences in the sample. In nucleotides, the CDR3 is TGTGCCAGCAGCCCCGACAGGGATCAGCCCCAGCATTTT. This sequence encodes CASSPDRDQPQHF. The chain employs TRBV3-1 (or the pseudogene TRBV3-2) and TRBJ1-5; 7 nucleotides line up with TRBD1. With 4 bases clipped from V and 5 bases from J, the junction kept 2 bases outside the gene matches. The CDR3 is 13 residues long. Germline V lookup: CDR1 LGHDT, CDR2 YNNKEL (reference sequence).

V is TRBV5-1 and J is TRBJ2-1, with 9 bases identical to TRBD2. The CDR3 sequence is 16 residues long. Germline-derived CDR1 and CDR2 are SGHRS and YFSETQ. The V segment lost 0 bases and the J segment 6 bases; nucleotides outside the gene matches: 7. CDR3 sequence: CASSLDPGLAFNEQFF. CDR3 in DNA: TGCGCCAGCAGCTTGGACCCGGGACTAGCTTTCAATGAGCAGTTCTTC.

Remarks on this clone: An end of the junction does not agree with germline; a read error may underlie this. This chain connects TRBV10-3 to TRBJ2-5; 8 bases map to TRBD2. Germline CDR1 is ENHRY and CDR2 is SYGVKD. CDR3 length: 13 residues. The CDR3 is CAISGEGSSGQNF. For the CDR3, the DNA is TGTGCCATCAGTGGAGAGGGGTCTAGCGGGCAAAACTTC.

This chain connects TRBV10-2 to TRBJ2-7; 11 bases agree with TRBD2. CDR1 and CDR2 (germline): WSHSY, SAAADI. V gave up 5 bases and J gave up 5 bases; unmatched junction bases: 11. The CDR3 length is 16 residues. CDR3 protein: CASSRGLAGGDNEQYF. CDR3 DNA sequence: TGCGCCAGCAGTCGAGGTCTAGCGGGGGGAGATAACGAGCAGTACTTC.

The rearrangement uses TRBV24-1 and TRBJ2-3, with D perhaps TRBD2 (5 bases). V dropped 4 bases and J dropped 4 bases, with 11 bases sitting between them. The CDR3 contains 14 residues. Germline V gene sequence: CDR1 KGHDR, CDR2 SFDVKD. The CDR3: CATSDVGLADTQYF. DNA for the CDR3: TGTGCCACCAGTGACGTCGGACTTGCAGATACGCAGTATTTT.

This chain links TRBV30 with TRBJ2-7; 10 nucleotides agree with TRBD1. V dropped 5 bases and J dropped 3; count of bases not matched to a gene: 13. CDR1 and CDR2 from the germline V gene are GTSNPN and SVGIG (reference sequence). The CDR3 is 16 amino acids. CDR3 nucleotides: TGTGCCTGGCGTACCCGACTGGGACAGGGGAACTACGAGCAGTACTTC. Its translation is CAWRTRLGQGNYEQYF.